What follows describes a single TCR beta chain. The antigen is not known. The CDR3 totals 16 residues. Germline CDR1 is SGHTA and CDR2 is FQGNSA. The junction had 10 bases not matched to a gene; V was cut back by 1 base and J by 7 bases. These data come from a study of cytomegalovirus exposure and HLA in healthy donors. Findings and limits, study-wide: For TCR beta chains, V- and J-gene trimming was later linked to a missense DCLRE1C variant.

PCR amplification relied on 60 Vbeta primers (plus 13 Jbeta primers). TCRdb keeps only in-frame clones here, not all; method: immunoSEQ multiplex PCR. The table includes about 130,000 clones, about 74% detected once. The sample was PBMCs. This receptor was taken from a man aged 35 to 55 in good health and CMV-seronegative. V gene TRBV7-2 combines with J gene TRBJ2-1, with 7 bases identical to TRBD2. The CDR3 bases are TGTGCCAGCAGCTTAGTTAACCTAGCGGTATCGAATGAGCAGTTCTTC. Protein product: CASSLVNLAVSNEQFF.